The rows below give T cell receptor beta chains drawn from one sample of a study of blood T cells in healthy people across ages. TCRdb ran MiXCR on the 5' RACE reads and lists one entry per CDR3 protein. This sample has around 1,700,000 distinct CDR3 sequences; 28% occur once, and the top ten carry 7.7%. The sequencing sample was made of blood. Receptor source: a young woman in good health. Each CDR3 is given with its conserved first and last residue. Fields, in order: V gene, D gene, clone size, J gene, CDR3 DNA, CDR3 protein. A D gene is named only where the DNA matches it firmly. Rows may omit the clone size; those that give it use once, few, many or a size class.

v_gene: TRBV4-1
d_gene: -
abundance: -
j_gene: TRBJ1-6
CDR3nt: TGCGTCAGCAGCCAAGACCTGGTACCCTATAATTCACCCCTCCACTTT
CDR3aa: CVSSQDLVPYNSPLHF

v_gene: TRBV28
d_gene: -
abundance: few
j_gene: TRBJ1-2
CDR3nt: TGTGCCAGCAGTCGAGGGTCAGGGGTGACCTACTATGGCTACACCTTC
CDR3aa: CASSRGSGVTYYGYTF

v_gene: TRBV5-1
d_gene: TRBD1
abundance: once
j_gene: TRBJ2-7
CDR3nt: TGCGCCAGCAGCCCGGGACAGTGGGCCTACGAGCAGTACTTC
CDR3aa: CASSPGQWAYEQYF

v_gene: TRBV5-1
d_gene: TRBD2
abundance: -
j_gene: TRBJ2-3
CDR3nt: TGCGCCAGCAGCTTGACTAGCGGGGGGCCAGGAGATACGCAGTATTTT
CDR3aa: CASSLTSGGPGDTQYF

v_gene: TRBV24-1
d_gene: TRBD2
abundance: few
j_gene: TRBJ2-2
CDR3nt: TGTGCCACCAGTGAAACTAGCGGGGCCACCGGGGAGCTGTTTTTT
CDR3aa: CATSETSGATGELFF

v_gene: TRBV6-2/TRBV6-3
d_gene: -
abundance: -
j_gene: TRBJ2-5
CDR3nt: TGTGCCAGCAGTTTTCGGCCGGCTCAAGAGACCCAGTACTTC
CDR3aa: CASSFRPAQETQYF

v_gene: TRBV5-1
d_gene: -
abundance: few
j_gene: TRBJ2-1
CDR3nt: TGCGCCAGCGGCCCCCAGTCCTCCTACAATGAGCAGTTCTTC
CDR3aa: CASGPQSSYNEQFF

v_gene: TRBV5-1
d_gene: -
abundance: few
j_gene: TRBJ2-3
CDR3nt: TGCGCCAGCAGCTTGGAAAGCGGCCCAGGGGATACGCAGTATTTT
CDR3aa: CASSLESGPGDTQYF

v_gene: TRBV2
d_gene: -
abundance: few
j_gene: TRBJ1-5
CDR3nt: TGTGCCAGCAGTAAATCGGGGGGCAAAAATCAGCCCCAGCATTTT
CDR3aa: CASSKSGGKNQPQHF

v_gene: TRBV18
d_gene: -
abundance: many
j_gene: TRBJ1-5
CDR3nt: TGTGCCAGCTCACCACGTGAGGGTAATCAGCCCCAGCATTTT
CDR3aa: CASSPREGNQPQHF

v_gene: TRBV25-1
d_gene: TRBD2
abundance: few
j_gene: TRBJ2-7
CDR3nt: TGTGCCAGCACCCCCGGGACTAGCGGGGGTCTTGTGCAGTACTTC
CDR3aa: CASTPGTSGGLVQYF

v_gene: TRBV19
d_gene: TRBD1
abundance: -
j_gene: TRBJ1-2
CDR3nt: TGTGCCAGTAGTATTACAGGGGAGTATGGCTACACCTTC
CDR3aa: CASSITGEYGYTF

v_gene: TRBV5-1
d_gene: -
abundance: many
j_gene: TRBJ2-7
CDR3nt: TGCGCCAGCAGCTCCGGGACATTGTCCTACGAGCAGTACTTC
CDR3aa: CASSSGTLSYEQYF

v_gene: TRBV28
d_gene: -
abundance: few
j_gene: TRBJ2-3
CDR3nt: TGTGCCAGCAGTTTAAGTGCTGCAGATACGCAGTATTTT
CDR3aa: CASSLSAADTQYF

v_gene: TRBV27
d_gene: -
abundance: -
j_gene: TRBJ2-5
CDR3nt: TGTGCCAGCGGATATTACATGGGCAGCCAAGAGACCCAGTACTTC
CDR3aa: CASGYYMGSQETQYF

v_gene: TRBV24-1
d_gene: -
abundance: few
j_gene: TRBJ2-5
CDR3nt: TGTGCCACCAGTCTGATCAGGGGACAAGAGACCCAGTACTTC
CDR3aa: CATSLIRGQETQYF

v_gene: TRBV12-3/TRBV12-4
d_gene: TRBD2
abundance: -
j_gene: TRBJ2-7
CDR3nt: TGTGCCAGCAGTTTAGCGGGCGGGAGCTCTGGATACGAGCAGTACTTC
CDR3aa: CASSLAGGSSGYEQYF

v_gene: TRBV11-2
d_gene: TRBD2
abundance: -
j_gene: TRBJ2-3
CDR3nt: TGTGCCGGCAGCTTAGATGGAACTAGCGGAAGAGATACGCAGTATTTT
CDR3aa: CAGSLDGTSGRDTQYF

v_gene: TRBV27
d_gene: TRBD1
abundance: many
j_gene: TRBJ1-4
CDR3nt: TGTGCCAGCAGTTCTGGACAGGGGGTCGAAAAACTGTTTTTT
CDR3aa: CASSSGQGVEKLFF

v_gene: TRBV20-1
d_gene: TRBD1
abundance: -
j_gene: TRBJ2-7
CDR3nt: TGCAGTGCTAGGGCGGGACAGGGGCACTACGAGCAGTACTTC
CDR3aa: CSARAGQGHYEQYF

v_gene: TRBV5-1
d_gene: TRBD1
abundance: -
j_gene: TRBJ2-5
CDR3nt: TGCGCCAGCAGTTTGACAGGGATGGGCGAGACCCAGTACTTC
CDR3aa: CASSLTGMGETQYF

v_gene: TRBV2
d_gene: TRBD2
abundance: -
j_gene: TRBJ2-1
CDR3nt: TGTGCCAGCAGTGATACGGCTAGCGGTAGGGATGAGCAGTTCTTC
CDR3aa: CASSDTASGRDEQFF

v_gene: TRBV6-6
d_gene: -
abundance: few
j_gene: TRBJ1-2
CDR3nt: TGTGCCAGCAGCACCGAGGGCCACGGCTACACCTTC
CDR3aa: CASSTEGHGYTF

v_gene: TRBV2
d_gene: TRBD2
abundance: -
j_gene: TRBJ2-1
CDR3nt: TGTGCCAGCATTCAAAGGACTAGATCCCATGAGCAGTTCTTC
CDR3aa: CASIQRTRSHEQFF

v_gene: TRBV6-2/TRBV6-3
d_gene: TRBD1
abundance: -
j_gene: TRBJ2-7
CDR3nt: TGTGCCAGCAGACATCGACAGGGGGCGTGGGAGCAGTACTTC
CDR3aa: CASRHRQGAWEQYF

v_gene: TRBV6-6
d_gene: -
abundance: few
j_gene: TRBJ2-3
CDR3nt: TGTGCCAGCACTCCCACCCACAGCACAGATACGCAGTATTTT
CDR3aa: CASTPTHSTDTQYF

v_gene: TRBV29-1
d_gene: -
abundance: few
j_gene: TRBJ2-6
CDR3nt: TGCAGCGTTCCTGGGTCTGGGGTCAACGTCCTGACTTTC
CDR3aa: CSVPGSGVNVLTF

v_gene: TRBV20-1
d_gene: TRBD2
abundance: -
j_gene: TRBJ2-1
CDR3nt: TGCAGTGCTGGAGATAAGGTAGCGGGAGGGCCTGAGCAGTTCTTC
CDR3aa: CSAGDKVAGGPEQFF

v_gene: TRBV6-1
d_gene: -
abundance: few
j_gene: TRBJ1-2
CDR3nt: TGTGCCAGCAGTGAAGACAGCAGATATGGCTACACCTTC
CDR3aa: CASSEDSRYGYTF

v_gene: TRBV20-1
d_gene: TRBD2
abundance: many
j_gene: TRBJ2-7
CDR3nt: TGCAGTGCTAGACGGGCTAGCGGGGGCTACGAGCAGTACTTC
CDR3aa: CSARRASGGYEQYF

v_gene: TRBV9
d_gene: -
abundance: -
j_gene: TRBJ2-2
CDR3nt: TGTGCCAGCAGCGCAGGGCCAAGCGGGGAGCTGTTTTTT
CDR3aa: CASSAGPSGELFF

v_gene: TRBV24-1
d_gene: -
abundance: -
j_gene: TRBJ2-1
CDR3nt: TGTGCCACCAGTGTCGCTAAAGAGACCCAGTTCTTC
CDR3aa: CATSVAKETQFF

v_gene: TRBV12-3/TRBV12-4
d_gene: -
abundance: few
j_gene: TRBJ1-2
CDR3nt: TGTGCCAGCAGTCGGGGCGGGGGCGCCCACTATGGCTACACCTTC
CDR3aa: CASSRGGGAHYGYTF

v_gene: TRBV20-1
d_gene: -
abundance: few
j_gene: TRBJ2-3
CDR3nt: TGCAGTGCTAGAAATCCGGGGGTTGGTACGCAGTATTTT
CDR3aa: CSARNPGVGTQYF

v_gene: TRBV20-1
d_gene: -
abundance: -
j_gene: TRBJ1-1
CDR3nt: TGCAGTGCTGGGGGTGGGAGTTACACTGAAGCTTTCTTT
CDR3aa: CSAGGGSYTEAFF

v_gene: TRBV20-1
d_gene: -
abundance: many
j_gene: TRBJ2-7
CDR3nt: TGCAGTGCTAGTAACCCGGGGCGGGACTCCTACGAGCAGTACTTC
CDR3aa: CSASNPGRDSYEQYF

v_gene: TRBV12-3/TRBV12-4
d_gene: -
abundance: -
j_gene: TRBJ2-1
CDR3nt: TGTGCCAGCAGGGGCCAGGGATCCCTACAATTTGAGCAGTTCTTC
CDR3aa: CASRGQGSLQFEQFF

v_gene: TRBV6-1
d_gene: -
abundance: -
j_gene: TRBJ1-2
CDR3nt: TGTGCCAGCAGTGAATTCGCCGGCTACACCTTC
CDR3aa: CASSEFAGYTF

v_gene: TRBV5-1
d_gene: -
abundance: few
j_gene: TRBJ1-1
CDR3nt: TGCGCCAGCAGCTTGGGGCCCGGCAGGACTGAAGCTTTCTTT
CDR3aa: CASSLGPGRTEAFF

v_gene: TRBV4-2
d_gene: -
abundance: few
j_gene: TRBJ2-7
CDR3nt: TGTGCCAGCAGCCAAGAGTGGGCAGGGCCCTACGAGCAGTACTTC
CDR3aa: CASSQEWAGPYEQYF

v_gene: TRBV27
d_gene: TRBD1
abundance: -
j_gene: TRBJ1-2
CDR3nt: TGTGCCAGCAGTTTTGCTGAGGGGACAGCCGGCTATGGCTACACCTTC
CDR3aa: CASSFAEGTAGYGYTF

v_gene: TRBV20-1
d_gene: TRBD2
abundance: -
j_gene: TRBJ2-7
CDR3nt: TGCAGTGCTAGAGATCTCGAGGGAGGGCAGAATGAGCGGTACTTC
CDR3aa: CSARDLEGGQNERYF

v_gene: TRBV29-1
d_gene: TRBD1
abundance: -
j_gene: TRBJ1-1
CDR3nt: TGCAGCGCCGGTCGACAGGGTGTATATCGAGGTGAAGCTTTCTTT
CDR3aa: CSAGRQGVYRGEAFF

v_gene: TRBV30
d_gene: -
abundance: -
j_gene: TRBJ1-1
CDR3nt: TGTGCCTGGACAGATTCCTACACTGAAGCTTTCTTT
CDR3aa: CAWTDSYTEAFF

v_gene: TRBV5-1
d_gene: -
abundance: few
j_gene: TRBJ2-1
CDR3nt: TGCGCCAGCAGCTTCTCGACCCGGGAGAGCAGCTACAATGAGCAGTTCTTC
CDR3aa: CASSFSTRESSYNEQFF

v_gene: TRBV6-2/TRBV6-3
d_gene: TRBD2
abundance: -
j_gene: TRBJ2-3
CDR3nt: TGTGCCTGCAGGCCCGGGGGGAGTTCAGATACGCAGTATTTT
CDR3aa: CACRPGGSSDTQYF

v_gene: TRBV29-1
d_gene: TRBD1
abundance: many
j_gene: TRBJ2-7
CDR3nt: TGCAGCGTCCCTAAGCGACAGGGCAAGGCCTACGAGCAGTACTTC
CDR3aa: CSVPKRQGKAYEQYF

v_gene: TRBV5-1
d_gene: -
abundance: many
j_gene: TRBJ2-6
CDR3nt: TGCGCCAGCACCCCGCTCGCGTACGACGGGGCCAACGTCCTGACTTTC
CDR3aa: CASTPLAYDGANVLTF